These T cell receptor beta chains were read from a single sample in a study of blood T cell repertoires in COVID-19. Sequencing used immunoSEQ multiplex PCR; TCRdb keeps in-frame clones, though not all of them. The sample carries some 78,000 clones, around nine tenths recorded once. What was sequenced was peripheral blood. The receptors were sampled from a man aged 45 to 65 with active or convalescent COVID-19. Each CDR3 is given with its conserved first and last residue. The order of the fields is D gene, clone size, J gene, V gene, CDR3 protein, CDR3 DNA. The D gene is left open where the match is weak. For some rows the clone size is stated as once, few or many, or as a class when expanded; others skip it.

>.|.|TRBJ1-5|TRBV6-6
CASSPDNQPQHF
TGTGCCAGCAGTCCAGATAATCAGCCCCAGCATTTT
>.|once|TRBJ1-2|TRBV3-1/TRBV3-2
CASSQHSNYGYTF
TGTGCCAGCAGCCAACATTCTAACTATGGCTACACCTTC
>TRBD1|once|TRBJ1-2|TRBV3-1/TRBV3-2
CASGGQGERGYTF
TGTGCCAGCGGGGGACAGGGAGAAAGGGGCTACACCTTC
>TRBD1|.|TRBJ1-4|TRBV7-9
CASSARQGVEKLFF
TGTGCCAGCAGCGCTCGACAGGGGGTGGAAAAACTGTTTTTT
>.|few|TRBJ1-6|TRBV4-3
CASSQERVSPLHF
TGCGCCAGCAGCCAAGAACGAGTTTCACCCCTCCACTTT
>TRBD1|.|TRBJ1-1|TRBV24-1
CATSESGTGKAFF
TGTGCCACCAGTGAATCCGGGACAGGAAAAGCTTTCTTT
>.|.|TRBJ2-3|TRBV10-1
CASSDTGKGTDTQYF
TGCGCCAGCAGTGACACAGGAAAGGGCACAGATACGCAGTATTTT
>TRBD1|.|TRBJ1-1|TRBV14
CASSHLDRGQVEAFF
TGTGCCAGCAGCCACCTGGACAGGGGGCAGGTTGAAGCTTTCTTT
>.|once|TRBJ1-1|TRBV6-2/TRBV6-3
CASSYSVGGSTEAFF
TGTGCCAGCAGTTATTCGGTAGGCGGGAGCACTGAAGCTTTCTTT
>TRBD1|.|TRBJ2-3|TRBV9
CASSSRWTGTDTQYF
TGTGCCAGCAGCTCGAGATGGACAGGGACAGATACGCAGTATTTT
>TRBD2|.|TRBJ2-5|TRBV12-3/TRBV12-4
CASWLAGEETQYF
TGTGCCAGTTGGCTAGCGGGGGAAGAGACCCAGTACTTC
>.|few|TRBJ2-3|TRBV30
CAWSVPGADTQYF
TGTGCCTGGAGTGTACCCGGGGCAGATACGCAGTATTTT
>.|.|TRBJ1-3|TRBV12-3/TRBV12-4
CASTNRAGNTIYF
TGTGCCAGCACCAACAGGGCCGGAAACACCATATATTTT
>.|.|TRBJ1-4|TRBV5-8
CASNTQGGNEKLFF
TGTGCCAGCAATACACAGGGTGGTAATGAAAAACTGTTTTTT
>.|.|TRBJ1-1|TRBV12-3/TRBV12-4
CASGTGTEAFF
TGTGCCAGCGGAACGGGCACTGAAGCTTTCTTT
>.|.|TRBJ1-3|TRBV3-1/TRBV3-2
CASSHDSSVSGNTIYF
TGTGCCAGCAGCCATGACAGCTCCGTCTCTGGAAACACCATATATTTT
>TRBD2|once|TRBJ2-2|TRBV27
CAEVWGVAGGQFHGELFF
TGTGCCGAAGTCTGGGGCGTGGCGGGGGGGCAGTTTCACGGGGAGCTGTTTTTT
>.|.|TRBJ2-3|TRBV5-1
CASSLGGRGRDTQYF
TGCGCCAGCAGCTTGGGGGGGCGGGGGCGAGATACGCAGTATTTT
>TRBD1|.|TRBJ2-1|TRBV6-2/TRBV6-3
CASSNRAGGKNEQFF
TGTGCCAGCAGTAACCGAGCAGGGGGCAAGAATGAGCAGTTCTTC
>TRBD1|.|TRBJ1-5|TRBV23-1
CASSHPGQGGSQPQHF
TGCGCCAGCAGTCATCCGGGACAGGGGGGGAGTCAGCCCCAGCATTTT
>TRBD1|.|TRBJ1-1|TRBV4-2
CASSQETGEETEAFF
TGTGCCAGCAGCCAAGAGACAGGGGAGGAAACTGAAGCTTTCTTT
>.|once|TRBJ2-7|TRBV5-6
CASSAESYEQYF
TGTGCCAGCAGCGCGGAATCATACGAGCAGTACTTC
>.|once|TRBJ1-6|TRBV5-5
CASSQRQEHGSPLHF
TGTGCCAGCAGCCAAAGACAAGAACACGGATCACCCCTCCACTTT
>TRBD1|.|TRBJ1-2|TRBV25-1
CASSETGTGLYGYTF
TGTGCCAGCAGTGAAACCGGGACAGGGCTCTATGGCTACACCTTC
>TRBD1|.|TRBJ1-2|TRBV6-6
CASNSQGSNYGYTF
TGTGCCAGCAACTCACAGGGGTCCAACTATGGCTACACCTTC
>TRBD1|.|TRBJ1-2|TRBV25-1
CASNGGQGDYGYTF
TGTGCCAGCAACGGTGGACAGGGGGACTATGGCTACACCTTC
>TRBD1|.|TRBJ1-4|TRBV28
CASSRQGIREKLFF
TGTGCCAGCAGTCGACAGGGAATTCGGGAAAAACTGTTTTTT
>TRBD2|.|TRBJ2-4|TRBV6-6
CASRSNSGGAKNIQYF
TGTGCCAGCAGATCTAACTCGGGGGGAGCCAAAAACATTCAGTACTTC
>.|.|TRBJ1-5|TRBV7-9
CASSLTGLGNQPQHF
TGTGCCAGCAGCTTAACAGGGTTGGGCAATCAGCCCCAGCATTTT
>TRBD2|.|TRBJ2-1|TRBV5-4
CASSLSGGAVSQFF
TGTGCCAGCAGCTTGAGCGGGGGGGCTGTTTCGCAGTTCTTC
>.|.|TRBJ2-7|TRBV5-4
CASSLAESYEQYF
TGTGCCAGCAGCTTGGCCGAGTCCTACGAGCAGTACTTC
>TRBD1|.|TRBJ2-5|TRBV29-1
CSVVGDRAQETQYF
TGCAGCGTTGTTGGGGACAGGGCTCAAGAGACCCAGTACTTC
>TRBD2|once|TRBJ2-3|TRBV10-2
CASSESISGGFTDTQYF
TGCGCCAGCAGTGAGTCGATCAGCGGGGGGTTCACAGATACGCAGTATTTT
>.|.|TRBJ2-1|TRBV28
CASSFPDKGYNEQFF
TGTGCCAGCAGCTTCCCGGACAAGGGGTACAATGAGCAGTTCTTC
>.|.|TRBJ2-3|TRBV27
CASSLVKRKSEYF
TGTGCCAGCAGCCTCGTCAAAAGAAAGAGCGAGTATTTT
>TRBD1|.|TRBJ2-2|TRBV27
CASSLQGELNTGELFF
TGTGCCAGCAGTCTTCAGGGGGAATTGAACACCGGGGAGCTGTTTTTT
>TRBD2|.|TRBJ2-2|TRBV28
CASKLAAGELFF
TGTGCCAGCAAGCTAGCGGCCGGGGAGCTGTTTTTT
>TRBD1|.|TRBJ1-4|TRBV9
CASSVGGQGNEKLFF
TGTGCCAGCAGCGTAGGAGGACAGGGCAATGAAAAACTGTTTTTT
>TRBD1|.|TRBJ2-3|TRBV6-4
CASSPGQGASLDTQYF
TGTGCCAGCAGCCCAGGACAGGGGGCTTCCCTCGATACGCAGTATTTT
>.|.|TRBJ1-4|TRBV5-1
CASSLEVPSEEKLFF
TGCGCCAGCAGCTTGGAGGTCCCAAGCGAAGAAAAACTGTTTTTT
>.|.|TRBJ2-7|TRBV11-2
CASSPTNRQQAPYEQYF
TGTGCCAGCAGCCCAACTAATCGACAGCAAGCCCCCTACGAGCAGTACTTC
>TRBD1|few|TRBJ1-1|TRBV25-1
CASSTQGDTEAFF
TGTGCCAGCAGTACACAGGGGGACACTGAAGCTTTCTTT
>.|.|TRBJ1-4|TRBV28
CASQRGGDEKLFF
TGTGCCAGTCAAAGGGGGGGGGACGAAAAACTGTTTTTT
>TRBD1|.|TRBJ2-1|TRBV5-4
CASSVRDRYNEQFF
TGTGCCAGCAGCGTCCGGGACAGATACAATGAGCAGTTCTTC
>TRBD1|.|TRBJ2-1|TRBV4-1
CASSAVLSGGFIEQFF
TGCGCCAGCAGCGCGGTCCTTTCAGGGGGTTTTATTGAGCAGTTCTTC
>TRBD1|.|TRBJ2-7|TRBV28
CATWDRHYEQYF
TGTGCCACCTGGGACAGGCACTACGAGCAGTACTTC